This T cell receptor beta chain was identified in a study of technical replicates of blood from several donors. Sequenced by immunoSEQ multiplex PCR; TCRdb stores in-frame clones only, minus some. The sample includes over 60,000 clones, roughly nine tenths of them seen just once. This CDR3 is built from 15 residues. V shed 0 bases and J shed 7 bases, with 15 bases lying between them. Germline V lookup: CDR1 SGHAT, CDR2 FQNNGV. This chain uses TRBV11-2 with TRBJ2-5; D perhaps matches TRBD2 (6 bases). This sequence originates from a human donor in good health. Some clones in this sample may be carry-over from other donors' samples. The sample consisted of PBMCs. The DNA for the CDR3 is TGTGCCAGCAGCTTAGATTTGGTGGCCGGGGGGACCCAGTACTTC. Translating it yields CASSLDLVAGGTQYF.